The 27 T cell receptor beta chains given below trace back to one sample, sequenced in a study of graft-versus-host responses after intestinal transplantation. Sequencing was performed with immunoSEQ multiplex PCR; in TCRdb, only in-frame clones are kept and a portion is missing. The sample lists 95,000 to 110,000 clones, over 85% seen once, with 1% to 1.5% in the top ten. Their specific antigens are unknown. The sequencing here drew on unstimulated CD8+ T cells sorted from spleen or lymph node cells, taken before intestinal transplant. All receptors come from a human donor who received an intestinal transplant.

Only one count was recorded for this clone. The rearrangement uses TRBV6-1 and TRBJ2-7, with a possible D match to TRBD2 (5 bases). Germline CDR1 reads MNHNS; CDR2 reads SASEGT. This CDR3 spans 15 amino acids. V was shortened by 1 base and J by 2 bases, with 12 bases between the two germline ends. The chain's CDR3 is CASSEVTLGTYEQYF. CDR3 nucleotide sequence: TGTGCCAGCAGTGAAGTTACTCTCGGGACCTACGAGCAGTACTTC.

The chain is built from TRBV9 and TRBJ2-3, with 13 positions matching TRBD2. The CDR3 loop spans 16 amino acids. Germline CDR1 and CDR2: SGDLS and YYNGEE. V lost 3 bases, J lost 5 bases, and 6 bases stayed unmatched. The CDR3 loop reads CASSELAGGPGDTQYF. The CDR3 region has the DNA TGTGCCAGCAGCGAACTAGCGGGGGGGCCGGGAGATACGCAGTATTTT.

The chain employs TRBV15 and TRBJ2-3; D is possibly TRBD1 or TRBD2 (5 bases each). V lost 5 bases, J lost 2 bases, and 14 bases lay in between. The CDR3 is 15 residues long. Looked up from germline, CDR1 is LNHNV and CDR2 is YYDKDF (reference sequence). This chain's CDR3 is CATSEGSETTDTQYF. The CDR3 DNA reads TGTGCCACCAGCGAGGGGTCGGAGACCACAGATACGCAGTATTTT.

The chain carries TRBV30 and TRBJ2-1; TRBD1 matches 8 bases. Germline loops: CDR1 GTSNPN, CDR2 SVGIG (reference sequence). J gave up 7 bases and V 2 bases, and 7 bases lay outside the gene matches. The CDR3 runs to 14 residues. The CDR3 reads CAWSTGQGRNEQFF. The CDR3 bases are TGTGCCTGGAGTACCGGACAGGGTCGGAATGAGCAGTTCTTC.

V gene TRBV9 combines with J gene TRBJ2-7, with a tentative D call TRBD1 (5 bases). The CDR3 is 15 amino acids. V was cut by 0 bases and J by 3 bases, with 13 bases left in between. Germline V gene data show CDR1 as SGDLS and CDR2 as YYNGEE. CDR3 region: CASSVGRGMVYEQYF. The CDR3 DNA sequence: TGTGCCAGCAGCGTAGGAAGGGGAATGGTCTACGAGCAGTACTTC.

The chain employs TRBV5-8 and TRBJ2-3, with a tentative D call TRBD2 (5 bases). V gave up 0 bases and J gave up 4 bases, with 12 bases separating them. Germline assignment: CDR1 SGHTS and CDR2 YDEGEE. The CDR3 covers 15 residues. CDR3 bases: TGTGCCAGCAGCTTGGGCGACTCGCGGGCAGATACGCAGTATTTT. Its protein is CASSLGDSRADTQYF.

The rearrangement uses TRBV29-1 and TRBJ1-1, with D possibly being TRBD1 (5 bases). Germline assignment: CDR1 SQVTM and CDR2 ANQGSEA. The CDR3 is 13 residues long. V was clipped by 6 bases and J by 2 bases, with 13 bases between them. The CDR3 sequence: CSVCGGSNTEAFF. The DNA for the CDR3 is TGCAGCGTATGTGGGGGGTCCAACACTGAAGCTTTCTTT.

This chain connects TRBV10-1 to TRBJ2-7; possibly TRBD1 for D (6 bases). This CDR3 has 14 amino acids. V lost 3 bases and J 3 bases, leaving 12 bases between the germline ends. CDR1 and CDR2 (germline): WNHNN, SYGVQD (reference sequence). In nucleotides, the CDR3 is TGCGCCAGCAGTGACTCCGACAGGTTCTACGAGCAGTACTTC. Its protein product is CASSDSDRFYEQYF.

The J gene is TRBJ2-5, the V gene TRBV10-1; possible D gene TRBD2, 6 bases. Germline V lookup: CDR1 WNHNN, CDR2 SYGVQD (reference sequence). Deletions cut 6 bases from V and 4 bases from J, with 18 bases between. The CDR3 is 15 residues long. The CDR3 bases are TGCGCCAGCAGCCTCACGGGGACTCCCAGAGAGACCCAGTACTTC. It is translated as CASSLTGTPRETQYF.

The J gene is TRBJ1-6, the V gene TRBV7-8; D is ambiguous. Trimming stripped 0 bases from V and 0 bases from J, with 12 bases between. The germline V gene has CDR1 SGHVS and CDR2 FQNEAQ. This CDR3 region has 18 residues. The CDR3, as DNA: TGTGCCAGCAGCTTAGCGACGGTACACAGCTCCTATAATTCACCCCTCCACTTT. Residues: CASSLATVHSSYNSPLHF.

The chain employs TRBV13 and TRBJ1-4; 7 nucleotides line up with TRBD1. Germline V gene data show CDR1 as PRHDT and CDR2 as FYEKMQ (reference sequence). With V trimmed by 5 bases and J by 5 bases, 11 bases remained unmatched. The CDR3 is made up of 16 amino acids. The CDR3 loop is CASSPDRAGGNEKLFF. The CDR3 nucleotides read TGTGCCAGCAGCCCCGACAGGGCAGGGGGGAATGAAAAACTGTTTTTT.

The V call is TRBV7-9, the J call TRBJ2-5, with D tentatively TRBD2 (5 bases). Trimming cost V 6 bases and J 3 bases, with 8 bases left between them. CDR1 and CDR2 (germline): SEHNR, FQNEAQ (reference sequence). The CDR3 runs 12 residues. CDR3 nucleotide sequence: TGTGCCAGCAGAGCGGCAGAAGAGACCCAGTACTTC. Protein: CASRAAEETQYF.

This clone was detected once. V is TRBV10-2 and J is TRBJ2-3, with 7 bases identical to TRBD2. The CDR3 runs 15 residues. CDR1 and CDR2 from the germline V gene are WSHSY and SAAADI. V lost 0 bases to trimming and J lost 4 bases; unmatched junction nucleotides: 4. DNA of the CDR3: TGCGCCAGCAGTGAGTCGACGGGGGGAGCAGATACGCAGTATTTT. Translation gives CASSESTGGADTQYF.

The rearrangement joins TRBV12-5 to TRBJ2-2; TRBD1 matches 8 bases. V lost 1 base to trimming and J lost 6 bases; unmatched junction nucleotides: 7. Per germline, CDR1 LGHNT and CDR2 FRNRAP. The CDR3 is 16 amino acids. The CDR3 sequence is CASGLDPGQDPGELFF. The CDR3 nucleotides are TGTGCTAGTGGTTTGGATCCGGGACAGGATCCCGGGGAGCTGTTTTTT.

J is TRBJ2-7 and V is TRBV12-5; D is possibly TRBD2 (5 bases). CDR3 size: 14 residues. V lost 7 bases to trimming and J lost 1 base, with 14 bases between them. Looked up from germline, CDR1 is LGHNT and CDR2 is FRNRAP. The CDR3 coding sequence is TGTGCTAGTGCCCTAGGACTGAGTTCCTACGAGCAGTACTTC. Residues: CASALGLSSYEQYF.

The chain has TRBV27 and TRBJ2-1, with 9 bases that match TRBD2. The CDR3 consists of 15 residues. Germline CDR1 and CDR2: MNHEY and SMNVEV (reference sequence). V lost 5 bases and J lost 4; bases outside the gene matches: 6. CDR3: CASSLLSGGYNEQFF. DNA for the CDR3: TGTGCCAGCAGTCTTTTGAGCGGGGGGTACAATGAGCAGTTCTTC.

This chain joins TRBV15 and TRBJ1-5, with D unresolved. The germline CDR1 and CDR2 sequences are LNHNV and YYDKDF (reference sequence). The CDR3 has 12 residues. The germline V and J ends were trimmed by 3 bases and 4 bases, with 4 bases remaining between them. CDR3 sequence: CATSRDNQPQHF. CDR3 nucleotides: TGTGCCACCAGCAGGGATAATCAGCCCCAGCATTTT.

V gene TRBV19 combines with J gene TRBJ1-2; D remains ambiguous. Germline CDR1 is LNHDA and CDR2 is SQIVND (reference sequence). V was pared by 6 bases and J by 3 bases, with 5 bases between. The CDR3 loop spans 11 amino acids. This CDR3 reads CASRQDYGYTF. DNA for the CDR3: TGTGCCAGTAGGCAGGACTATGGCTACACCTTC. The full variable domain, in which reference TRBV19 and TRBJ1-2 provide the parts outside the CDR3, is DGGITQSPKYLFRKEGQNVTLSCEQNLNHDAMYWYRQDPGQGLRLIYYSQIVNDFQKGDIAEGYSVSREKKESFPLTVTSAQKNPTAFYLCASRQDYGYTFGSGTRLTVV.

The chain recombines TRBV5-6 with TRBJ2-1; D possibly corresponds to TRBD2 (6 bases). The CDR3 is 15 residues long. Trimming removed 0 bases at V and 5 bases at J, with 12 bases between. The germline CDR1 and CDR2 sequences are SGHDT and YYEEEE. The CDR3 region is CASSLEEGSHNEQFF. CDR3 nucleotide sequence: TGTGCCAGCAGCTTGGAGGAGGGGAGTCACAATGAGCAGTTCTTC.

The chain carries TRBV7-8 and TRBJ2-1; 7 bases are a match to TRBD1. This CDR3 has 22 amino acids. Trimming cost V 2 bases and J 2 bases; bases outside gene matches: 24. The V gene's germline CDR1 is SGHVS and CDR2 FQNEAQ. CDR3 sequence: CASSLFVSTGDNTRSAYNEQFF. CDR3 DNA: TGTGCCAGCAGCTTATTCGTGAGCACAGGGGATAACACGCGCAGTGCCTACAATGAGCAGTTCTTC.

V gene TRBV6-5 combines with J gene TRBJ2-3, with D perhaps TRBD2 (6 bases). The V gene's germline CDR1 is MNHEY and CDR2 SVGAGI. Between the trimmed V and J ends, which lost 5 bases and 1 base, there was a span of 10 bases. CDR3 length: 14 residues. The CDR3 region is CASSNGGGTDTQYF. Written as DNA, the CDR3 is TGTGCCAGCAGTAACGGGGGTGGCACAGATACGCAGTATTTT.

The CDR3 DNA sequence: TGTGCCAGCAGTGAAGGGCCCCAGCATTTT. This gives the protein CASSEGPQHF. J is TRBJ1-5 and V is TRBV6-1; no reliable D call. The V end lost 1 base, the J end lost 9 bases, and 1 base lay between the germline ends. This CDR3 is 10 amino acids long. Germline V gives CDR1 MNHNS, CDR2 SASEGT.

V usage is TRBV2 and J usage is TRBJ2-1; 7 nucleotides agree with TRBD1. The CDR3 runs 17 residues. Germline CDR1 is SNHLY and CDR2 is FYNNEI. The V segment lost 6 bases and the J segment 0 bases; nucleotides outside the gene matches: 11. CDR3: CASSEIWDSSSYNEQFF. The CDR3 bases are TGTGCCAGCAGCGAAATATGGGACAGCAGCTCCTACAATGAGCAGTTCTTC.

The chain joins TRBV6-1 to TRBJ1-2; TRBD1 matches at 7 bases. The CDR3 is 17 amino acids. The V gene's germline CDR1 is MNHNS and CDR2 SASEGT. Losses at the gene ends were 1 base for V and 1 base for J; bases not matched to a gene: 9. CDR3 residues: CASSEDRGWVFNYGYTF. Written as DNA, the CDR3 is TGTGCCAGCAGTGAAGACAGGGGATGGGTGTTTAACTATGGCTACACCTTC.

This clone was counted only a few times. The same CDR3 arises from other DNA sequences in this sample as well. The chain is built from TRBV7-9 and TRBJ2-7, with unresolved D. The germline gives CDR1 SEHNR, CDR2 FQNEAQ (reference sequence). CDR3 length: 12 amino acids. Trimming cost V 5 bases and J 6 bases, with 11 bases left between them. The CDR3 DNA follows: TGTGCCAGCAGCCTGGGAATGGGCGAGCAGTACTTC. Residues: CASSLGMGEQYF.

The CDR3 here is CASTGAGPLDNEQFF. CDR3 coding DNA: TGTGCCAGCACAGGAGCAGGACCACTCGACAATGAGCAGTTCTTC. This chain links TRBV7-9 with TRBJ2-1, with D uncertain. The CDR3 has 15 residues. Trimming shortened V by 7 bases and J by 5 bases, and 18 bases separated the two germline ends. From germline, CDR1 is SEHNR and CDR2 FQNEAQ (reference sequence).

This chain uses TRBV19 with TRBJ1-5; 7 positions match TRBD1. The junction had 15 bases not matched to a gene; V was cut back by 1 base and J by 6 bases. The CDR3 contains 18 residues. Looked up from germline, CDR1 is LNHDA and CDR2 is SQIVND (reference sequence). DNA of the CDR3: TGTGCCAGTAGTATAGCCCAGGGGGAAATAGGTTGGCTTCAGCCCCAGCATTTT. This sequence encodes CASSIAQGEIGWLQPQHF. The variable domain in full, completed from reference TRBV19 and TRBJ1-5, reads DGGITQSPKYLFRKEGQNVTLSCEQNLNHDAMYWYRQDPGQGLRLIYYSQIVNDFQKGDIAEGYSVSREKKESFPLTVTSAQKNPTAFYLCASSIAQGEIGWLQPQHFGDGTRLSIL.